This T cell receptor (beta chain) was sequenced in a study of blood T cell repertoires in COVID-19 (dated by TCRdb to about 2020). Regarding the complete study: Collaborator samples came from the United States, Italy and Spain and covered acute and convalescent phases of COVID-19. The material from the prospective study consisted of cDNA or gDNA derived from T cells, B-cell-depleted T cells, or PBMCs. The dataset comprised deeply sampled blood TCRbeta repertoires from subjects exposed to, actively infected with, or recovered from COVID-19. The repertoires were made available in a free public database intended to serve as a resource for research on the immune response to SARS-CoV-2. The samples were drawn from two sources: the first 160 participants of the ongoing ImmuneRACE study, and 950 to 1,500 subjects contributed by 6 global collaborators. Sample metadata almost always included a de-identified subject ID, COVID-19 status, age in years and sex. HLA class I and class II types, where available, came from metadata supplied by the sample provider rather than from assay-based typing.

Details on this clone: There is no known antigen for this receptor. Per-base qualities were not stored, and no clone one base away is much larger.

In the prospective study, participants were 18 to 89 years old, resided in 24 geographic areas of the United States, and were enrolled through a virtual design. In the prospective study, participants were assigned to cohorts based on the clinical history participants reported in a screening survey and a study questionnaire. For ImmuneRACE Cohort 3, a participant was defined as recovered based on two consecutive negative NP/OP PCR tests, clearance by a healthcare professional, or resolution of symptoms. Mobile phlebotomists in the prospective study collected whole blood, serum and a nasopharyngeal or oropharyngeal swab from every participant. Participants in the prospective study had the option to provide additional blood draws and questionnaires over a roughly 2-month period. Before DNA extraction, prospective study blood samples were shipped either frozen or at room temperature. CDR1 and CDR2 are read off the germline V gene as SGHNT and YENEEA. Trimming leaves V shorter by 1 base and J shorter by 7 bases, with the junction holding 0 bases beyond the gene matches. The CDR3 starts with the cysteine, ends with the phenylalanine, and has 15 residues. Just the 45-base CDR3 DNA is kept, in frame starting at base 1.

TCRbeta CDR3 regions were amplified from genomic DNA by means of the immunoSEQ Assay, a bias-controlled multiplex PCR. The source study handled its data this way. The number of nucleated cells in each sample was estimated from the amplification of reference gene primers within the assay. To quantify the absolute abundance of each unique TCRbeta CDR3 rearrangement, sequence reads were collapsed and filtered. For each sample, productive Simpson clonality was calculated by taking the square root of Simpson's diversity index across productive rearrangements. Held by TCRdb, this immuneACCESS table contains in-frame sequences only and omits some clones. Under half of the omission traces to an unresolved V gene where checked; the cause of the rest is unknown. V, J and clone size are those of that table, while D and trimming were read from the DNA. The sample profile shows about 200,000 clones; 87% of them were found once. Approximately 2% of the sample lies in the top ten.

Paper-wide results and their limitations: Clinical and demographic metadata were provided uncurated, with the amount varying by source and participant.

The sequenced sample was PBMCs or T cells enriched from blood (not recorded which). This receptor was obtained from a woman in her twenties or thirties who had recovered from COVID-19. The chain couples TRBV11-3 to TRBJ2-1; 14 bases in the junction line up with TRBD2. The DNA reads as follows: TGTGCCAGCAGCTTAGGACTAGCGGGGGGGAATGAGCAGTTCTTC. Its protein is CASSLGLAGGNEQFF.